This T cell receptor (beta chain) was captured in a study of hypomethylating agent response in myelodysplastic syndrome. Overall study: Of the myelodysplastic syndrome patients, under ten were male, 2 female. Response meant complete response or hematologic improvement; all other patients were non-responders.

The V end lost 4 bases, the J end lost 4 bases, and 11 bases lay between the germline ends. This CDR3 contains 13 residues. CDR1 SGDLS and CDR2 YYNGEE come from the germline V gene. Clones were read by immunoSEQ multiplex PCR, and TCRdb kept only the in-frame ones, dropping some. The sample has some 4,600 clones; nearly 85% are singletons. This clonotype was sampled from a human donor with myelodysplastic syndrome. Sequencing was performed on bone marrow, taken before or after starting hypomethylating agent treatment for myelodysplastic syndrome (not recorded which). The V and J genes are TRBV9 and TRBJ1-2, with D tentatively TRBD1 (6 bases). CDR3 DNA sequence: TGTGCCAGCAGCTTAAGGGGGGCCTATGGCTACACCTTC. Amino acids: CASSLRGAYGYTF.